This TCR beta chain comes out of a study of T cells in Graves' hyperthyroidism and ophthalmopathy. Study as a whole: Before treatment of any kind, peripheral blood was taken at initial diagnosis.

The CDR3 totals 13 residues. V gave up 5 bases and J gave up 7 bases, with 15 bases separating them. Germline-derived CDR1 and CDR2 are LNHDA and SQIVND (reference sequence). RNA transcripts yielded amplified TCR beta CDR3 regions. Carried out on the TCR CDR3, a first-round RT-PCR used the HTBI primer set. TCRdb analysed the multiplex PCR reads with MiXCR anew, one entry per CDR3 protein. The sample has over 500,000 distinct CDR3 sequences, about a sixth seen once; the top ten hold approximately 15%. Ophthalmopathy cases scored 3 or more on the Clinical Activity Score and 4 or more on NOSPECS grade, with duration below 3 months. In this sample, this clonotype turned up a few times.

The sequenced material came from blood. This chain uses TRBV19 with TRBJ2-7; weak D call: TRBD2 (5 bases). The TCR comes from a woman aged 18-29 years with Graves' ophthalmopathy. The CDR3 sequence is CASSGGLSREQYF. The CDR3 nucleotides read TGTGCCAGTAGTGGTGGACTCTCTCGGGAGCAGTACTTC.